This is a list of T cell receptor beta chains from one sample in a study of blood T cell repertoires in COVID-19. TCRdb's copy holds only in-frame clones and misses some; the assay was immunoSEQ multiplex PCR. The data contain about 3,300 clones, around three quarters of them singletons. Sequencing was performed on peripheral blood. These receptors were collected from a human donor in a cohort sampled during active COVID-19. Each CDR3 is given with its conserved first and last residue. D genes are given only for firm matches. A row's size may be missing; if present it is once, few, many or a size class.

size | length | D | J | V | CDR3 | DNA
few | 16 | NA | TRBJ1-2 | TRBV21-1 | CASPPGGTGGAGGYTF | TGTGCCAGCCCCCCAGGGGGGACAGGGGGCGCGGGTGGCTACACCTTC
NA | 14 | TRBD1 | TRBJ1-6 | TRBV5-4 | CASSLGTENSPLHF | TGTGCCAGCAGCTTAGGGACAGAAAATTCACCCCTCCACTTT
NA | 15 | TRBD1 | TRBJ2-5 | TRBV28 | CASSSPARGQETQYF | TGTGCCAGCAGTTCCCCAGCCAGGGGGCAGGAGACCCAGTACTTC
NA | 15 | NA | TRBJ2-5 | TRBV27 | CASGHQGTPQETQYF | TGTGCCAGCGGCCACCAGGGGACCCCACAAGAGACCCAGTACTTC
NA | 15 | NA | TRBJ2-2 | TRBV7-2 | CASSLVVRDTGELFF | TGTGCCAGCAGCTTAGTAGTCCGGGACACCGGGGAGCTGTTTTTT
NA | 13 | TRBD1 | TRBJ1-1 | TRBV25-1 | CASRTGFMGEAFF | TGTGCCAGCCGGACAGGATTCATGGGCGAAGCTTTCTTT
NA | 12 | NA | TRBJ1-2 | TRBV5-4 | CASSFPREGYTF | TGTGCCAGCAGCTTCCCAAGGGAGGGCTACACCTTC
few | 14 | NA | TRBJ1-3 | TRBV21-1 | CASSKVVSRNTIYF | TGTGCCAGCAGCAAAGTCGTGTCGCGTAACACCATATATTTT
NA | 17 | TRBD1 | TRBJ2-7 | TRBV28 | CASRPRSDRFYHYEQYF | TGTGCCAGCAGACCGCGATCGGACAGGTTTTACCACTACGAGCAGTACTTC
NA | 17 | TRBD2 | TRBJ2-1 | TRBV3-1/TRBV3-2 | CASSQDFRLAGNNEQFF | TGTGCCAGCAGCCAAGATTTTAGGTTAGCGGGGAACAATGAGCAGTTCTTC
NA | 14 | NA | TRBJ2-1 | TRBV6-5 | CASSSKEAYNEQFF | TGTGCCAGCAGTTCCAAGGAGGCCTACAATGAGCAGTTCTTC
few | 14 | NA | TRBJ2-1 | TRBV30 | CAWSILSSYNEQFF | TGTGCCTGGAGTATTCTGAGCTCCTACAATGAGCAGTTCTTC
NA | 14 | NA | TRBJ1-2 | TRBV4-3 | CASSQDSDNYGYTF | TGCGCCAGCAGCCAAGACTCAGATAACTATGGCTACACCTTC
NA | 16 | TRBD2 | TRBJ2-6 | TRBV5-4 | CASSVPGGSGANVLTF | TGTGCCAGCAGCGTACCGGGAGGCTCTGGGGCCAACGTCCTGACTTTC
NA | 15 | NA | TRBJ2-1 | TRBV6-5 | CASSYVPDSYNEQFF | TGTGCCAGCAGTTACGTTCCAGACTCCTACAATGAGCAGTTCTTC
NA | 13 | NA | TRBJ1-1 | TRBV2 | CASSVQANTEAFF | TGTGCCAGCAGTGTTCAGGCGAACACTGAAGCTTTCTTT
NA | 15 | TRBD1 | TRBJ2-3 | TRBV4-2 | CASSQGDQGEDTQYF | TGTGCCAGCAGCCAAGGTGACCAGGGGGAAGATACGCAGTATTTT
NA | 14 | NA | TRBJ2-2 | TRBV10-3 | CAITGPGVTGELFF | TGTGCCATCACTGGTCCAGGGGTTACCGGGGAGCTGTTTTTT
NA | 19 | TRBD2 | TRBJ2-6 | TRBV6-2/TRBV6-3 | CASSDSPRTSGNGANVLTF | TGTGCCAGCAGCGACTCCCCGCGGACTAGCGGGAACGGGGCCAACGTCCTGACTTTC
few | 11 | NA | TRBJ1-1 | TRBV6-1 | CASTWTEVAFF | TGTGCCAGCACCTGGACAGAGGTGGCTTTCTTT
NA | 18 | TRBD1 | TRBJ2-4 | TRBV30 | CAWSLAPGQGIVGNIQYF | TGTGCCTGGAGTTTGGCCCCGGGACAGGGAATAGTGGGAAACATTCAGTACTTC
NA | 15 | TRBD2 | TRBJ2-1 | TRBV2 | CASSVSGGYYNEQFF | TGTGCCAGCAGTGTTAGCGGGGGGTACTACAATGAGCAGTTCTTC
NA | 17 | TRBD1 | TRBJ2-1 | TRBV4-3 | CASSQVQGRGSYNEQFF | TGCGCCAGCAGCCAAGTACAGGGGAGAGGGTCCTACAATGAGCAGTTCTTC
NA | 16 | TRBD1 | TRBJ2-7 | TRBV5-1 | CASSEGPGTGAYEQYF | TGCGCCAGCAGCGAGGGCCCCGGGACAGGGGCCTACGAGCAGTACTTC
NA | 14 | TRBD1 | TRBJ1-6 | TRBV27 | CASSFEGASSPLHF | TGTGCCAGCAGTTTCGAGGGGGCAAGTTCACCCCTCCACTTT
NA | 16 | TRBD2 | TRBJ2-3 | TRBV5-1 | CASSLGLAGATDTQYF | TGCGCCAGCAGCTTGGGACTAGCGGGGGCCACAGATACGCAGTATTTT
NA | 13 | NA | TRBJ1-3 | TRBV6-6 | CASLQESGNTIYF | TGTGCCAGTTTACAGGAATCTGGAAACACCATATATTTT
few | 13 | NA | TRBJ2-2 | TRBV6-4 | CASSDSESGELFF | TGTGCCAGCAGTGACTCGGAGAGCGGGGAGCTGTTTTTT
once | 16 | NA | TRBJ2-5 | TRBV7-2 | CASSLEVHSDGETQYF | TGTGCCAGCAGCTTAGAAGTCCACAGTGATGGAGAGACCCAGTACTTC
NA | 14 | TRBD1 | TRBJ1-1 | TRBV30 | CAWRPQGEGTEAFF | TGTGCCTGGAGACCTCAGGGGGAAGGGACTGAAGCTTTCTTT
NA | 11 | TRBD1 | TRBJ1-1 | TRBV5-1 | CASRQGAEAFF | TGCGCCAGCAGACAGGGGGCTGAAGCTTTCTTT
few | 16 | TRBD1 | TRBJ2-7 | TRBV11-2 | CASSPQRQGASYEQYF | TGTGCCAGCAGCCCACAGAGACAGGGGGCCTCCTACGAGCAGTACTTC